The next 29 T cell receptor beta chains were all read from a single sample in a study of CD8 T cells in Susac syndrome (dated by TCRdb to about 2019). Libraries were made using the immunoSEQ multiplex PCR assay. RNA was extracted using the RNeasy kit, and about 0.45 to 1 ug of the RNA was reverse transcribed with random hexamers. The public reads were run again by TCRdb, first through fastp at Q25 and then through MiXCR, and only productive beta chains were kept. CDR3 protein duplicates are merged, each entry listing the most common genes and DNA. This sample holds roughly 400,000 distinct CDR3 sequences; approximately 85% were observed only once. 0.09% to 0.15% of the sample is held by the ten biggest clonotypes. Material for sequencing was CD8+ T cells from PBMCs. The receptors were gathered from a human donor with multiple sclerosis.

The rearrangement uses TRBV7-2 and TRBJ2-7; D is possibly TRBD1 (6 bases). This CDR3 is 14 amino acids long. Looked up from germline, CDR1 is SGHTA and CDR2 is FQGNSA. Trimming pared 3 bases from V and 1 base from J, leaving 10 bases between. CDR3 sequence (DNA): TGTGCCAGCAGCTTCCCAGGGGAGTCCTACGAGCAGTACTTC. This sequence encodes CASSFPGESYEQYF.

The count of this clonotype is one. The chain's CDR3 is CASSLASGVSSYNEQFF. CDR3 DNA: TGTGCCAGCAGCTTGGCTTCGGGGGTGAGCTCCTACAATGAGCAGTTCTTC. The V gene is TRBV5-6, the J gene TRBJ2-1, with D tentatively TRBD2 (6 bases). The CDR3 has 17 residues. Germline CDR1 is SGHDT and CDR2 is YYEEEE. Trimming removed 0 bases from V and 0 bases from J, with 13 bases in between.

V and J are TRBV6-5 and TRBJ2-3; 10 bases match TRBD2. Germline loops: CDR1 MNHEY, CDR2 SVGAGI. The V segment lost 3 bases and the J segment 2 bases; nucleotides outside the gene matches: 2. This CDR3 comprises 15 residues. The DNA for the CDR3 is TGTGCCAGCAGTTATGGACTAGCGGCCACAGATACGCAGTATTTT. It encodes CASSYGLAATDTQYF.

The rearrangement joins TRBV28 to TRBJ2-1, with TRBD1 as a possible D gene (6 bases). This CDR3 is 16 amino acids long. Per germline, CDR1 MDHEN and CDR2 SYDVKM. V was pared by 2 bases and J by 4 bases, with 15 bases between. DNA for the CDR3: TGTGCCAGCAGTTTAACAACCGGGACAAAGTACAATGAGCAGTTCTTC. Its protein is CASSLTTGTKYNEQFF.

The chain joins TRBV3-1 to TRBJ2-5; D might be TRBD1 (6 bases). The CDR3 contains 14 residues. CDR1 is LGHDT, CDR2 YNNKEL, per germline (reference sequence). V gave up 0 bases and J gave up 3 bases, with 8 bases separating them. The CDR3 coding sequence is TGTGCCAGCAGCCAAGATAACAGGGAAGAGACCCAGTACTTC. As protein: CASSQDNREETQYF.

The chain links TRBV30 to TRBJ2-2; D is unresolved. The CDR3 length is 14 residues. With 4 bases removed from V and 6 bases from J, the gap between germline ends came to 15 bases. Germline values: CDR1 GTSNPN, CDR2 SVGIG (reference sequence). The CDR3 sequence is CAWKWAAEAGELFF. For the CDR3, the DNA is TGTGCCTGGAAATGGGCGGCCGAGGCCGGGGAGCTGTTTTTT.

The rearrangement joins TRBV5-1 to TRBJ2-2, with a possible D match to TRBD1 (5 bases). Trimming left V 5 bases short and J 4 bases short, with 12 bases between. CDR3 length equals 14 residues. The V gene's germline CDR1 is SGHRS and CDR2 YFSETQ. CDR3 DNA sequence: TGCGCCAGCAGTCCCGACAGTATCACCGGGGAGCTGTTTTTT. Its translation: CASSPDSITGELFF. The full variable domain, in which reference TRBV5-1 and TRBJ2-2 provide the parts outside the CDR3, is KAGVTQTPRYLIKTRGQQVTLSCSPISGHRSVSWYQQTPGQGLQFLFEYFSETQRNKGNFPGRFSGRQFSNSRSEMNVSTLELGDSALYLCASSPDSITGELFFGEGSRLTVL.

The V and J genes are TRBV9 and TRBJ2-7; a weak D match, TRBD1 (5 bases). V was shortened by 0 bases and J by 2 bases, with 9 bases between the two germline ends. The germline gives CDR1 SGDLS, CDR2 YYNGEE. The CDR3 has 14 amino acids. CDR3 amino acids: CASSVAQATYEQYF. In nucleotides, the CDR3 is TGTGCCAGCAGCGTAGCACAGGCCACCTACGAGCAGTACTTC.

The chain is built from TRBV4-1 and TRBJ2-2; D is uncertain. V lost 3 bases and J lost 3, with 14 bases in between. The CDR3 has 16 amino acids. The germline V gene has CDR1 MGHRA and CDR2 YSYEKL. The CDR3 region is CASSHHKGKDTGELFF. CDR3 nucleotide sequence: TGCGCCAGCAGCCACCACAAGGGAAAGGACACCGGGGAGCTGTTTTTT.

The genes are TRBV20-1 and TRBJ1-2; D might be TRBD1 (5 bases). The V end was cut by 6 bases, the J end by 6 bases, with 23 bases between. This CDR3 is 15 amino acids long. CDR1 DFQATT and CDR2 SNEGSKA come from the germline V gene (reference sequence). The DNA for the CDR3 is TGCAGTGCGGATCGAATGGGACCGCCTCTCGATGGCTACACCTTC. Its translation is CSADRMGPPLDGYTF.

Comment on this clonotype: The junction departs from the called germline gene at one end, perhaps through a read error. V gene TRBV7-9 combines with J gene TRBJ2-1, with D possibly called TRBD1 or TRBD2 (6 bases each). Per the germline V gene, CDR1 is SEHNR and CDR2 is FQNEAQ (reference sequence). This CDR3 has 15 residues. The CDR3 spells CTSSRLGLRGNEQFF. CDR3 bases: TGTACCAGCAGCCGACTGGGACTTAGGGGGAATGAGCAGTTCTTC. Full variable domain (missing parts from reference TRBV7-9 and TRBJ2-1): DTGVSQNPRHKITKRGQNVTFRCDPISEHNRLYWYRQTLGQGPEFLTYFQNEAQLEKSRLLSDRFSAERPKGSFSTLEIQRTEQGDSAMYLCTSSRLGLRGNEQFFGPGTRLTVL.

The V gene is TRBV5-4, the J gene TRBJ2-3; 8 nucleotides line up with TRBD2. This CDR3 has 17 amino acids. Germline trimming cut 0 bases from V and 0 bases from J; bases unmatched to any gene: 6. Germline assignment: CDR1 SGHNT and CDR2 YYREEE (reference sequence). The CDR3 sequence: CASSLGLAGTSTDTQYF. CDR3 coding DNA: TGTGCCAGCAGCTTGGGGCTAGCGGGTACTAGCACAGATACGCAGTATTTT.

The CDR3 sequence is CASSQVTEIAGLTDTQYF. The CDR3 nucleotides read TGTGCCAGCAGCCAAGTAACGGAAATAGCGGGACTCACAGATACGCAGTATTTT. The V call is TRBV3-1, the J call TRBJ2-3; 8 nucleotides line up with TRBD2. The germline gives CDR1 LGHDT, CDR2 YNNKEL (reference sequence). The CDR3 contains 18 residues. Unmatched junction bases numbered 11, after V lost 1 base and J lost 2 bases.

The V call is TRBV2, the J call TRBJ2-3; D is perhaps TRBD1 (6 bases). The ends were cut back, 2 bases at V and 2 bases at J, with 14 bases in the middle. There are 16 residues in the CDR3. CDR1 SNHLY and CDR2 FYNNEI come from the germline V gene. CDR3 sequence: CASSEIPRTVTDTQYF. In DNA form, the CDR3 reads TGTGCCAGCAGTGAAATCCCCAGGACAGTCACAGATACGCAGTATTTT.

The chain joins TRBV9 to TRBJ2-1; 7 nucleotides agree with TRBD1. The germline gives CDR1 SGDLS, CDR2 YYNGEE. Trimming took 4 bases from V and 6 from J; bases not matched to a gene: 19. The length of the CDR3 is 18 residues. This CDR3 is CASSQGGTTTISGNEQFF. CDR3 DNA sequence: TGTGCCAGCAGCCAAGGGGGCACTACGACAATATCGGGCAATGAGCAGTTCTTC. Variable domain in full (rest from reference TRBV9 and TRBJ2-1): DSGVTQTPKHLITATGQRVTLRCSPRSGDLSVYWYQQSLDQGLQFLIQYYNGEERAKGNILERFSAQQFPDLHSELNLSSLELGDSALYFCASSQGGTTTISGNEQFFGPGTRLTVL.

The chain carries TRBV20-1 and TRBJ1-5; the D gene is possibly TRBD1 (6 bases). V lost 0 bases to trimming and J lost 2 bases, with 14 bases between them. This CDR3 spans 16 amino acids. Germline V gives CDR1 DFQATT, CDR2 SNEGSKA (reference sequence). The CDR3 is CSARDPGGKGNQPQHF. As DNA, the CDR3 is TGCAGTGCTAGAGATCCCGGGGGCAAGGGCAATCAGCCCCAGCATTTT.

The rearrangement links TRBV12-3 or TRBV12-4 to TRBJ1-1, with D possibly TRBD1 on 5 matching bases. The CDR3 is 14 amino acids. The V end lost 4 bases, the J end lost 1 base, and 10 bases lay between the germline ends. The CDR3 sequence: CASSYQGPNTEAFF. CDR3 sequence (DNA): TGTGCCAGCAGTTATCAGGGCCCGAACACTGAAGCTTTCTTT.

The chain is built from TRBV7-2 and TRBJ2-1; a weak D match, TRBD1 (6 bases). This CDR3 is built from 14 residues. V gave up 1 base and J gave up 8 bases, with 12 bases separating them. The germline V gene has CDR1 SGHTA and CDR2 FQGNSA. CDR3 sequence reads: CASSLGGQIYEQFF. CDR3 DNA: TGTGCCAGCAGCTTAGGAGGACAGATCTATGAGCAGTTCTTC.

The chain has TRBV12-3 or TRBV12-4 and TRBJ1-2, with TRBD1 identical over 9 bases. V dropped 5 bases and J dropped 8; count of bases not matched to a gene: 3. The CDR3 sequence is 12 residues long. The DNA for the CDR3 is TGTGCCAGCAGTCGGACAGGGGCGGGCTACACCTTC. It encodes CASSRTGAGYTF.

The gene calls are TRBV5-1 and TRBJ2-7, with D tentatively TRBD1 or TRBD2 (5 bases each). The CDR3 extends over 14 amino acids. Germline-derived CDR1 and CDR2 are SGHRS and YFSETQ. Trimming left V 3 bases short and J 6 bases short, with 16 bases between. The CDR3 is CASSSGTGSGEQYF. CDR3 DNA: TGCGCCAGCAGCTCCGGGACGGGCTCCGGCGAGCAGTACTTC.

The chain carries TRBV29-1 and TRBJ2-2; D could derive from TRBD1 or TRBD2 (6 bases each). There are 12 residues in the CDR3. The germline V gene encodes CDR1 SQVTM and CDR2 ANQGSEA. V dropped 7 bases and J dropped 6 bases, with 12 bases sitting between them. This CDR3 is CSAPGEAGELFF. In DNA, the CDR3 is TGCAGCGCCCCAGGGGAGGCCGGGGAGCTGTTTTTT.

The J gene is TRBJ1-1, the V gene TRBV2, with TRBD1 matching over 9 bases. The CDR3 loop spans 15 amino acids. Germline V gives CDR1 SNHLY, CDR2 FYNNEI. The J segment lost 6 bases and the V segment lost 4 bases, leaving 9 bases of the junction unmatched. The chain's CDR3 is CASSGPGQGGPEAFF. The CDR3 region has the DNA TGTGCCAGCAGTGGCCCGGGACAGGGTGGCCCTGAAGCTTTCTTT.

The chain combines TRBV12-3 or TRBV12-4 with TRBJ2-4; the D gene is possibly TRBD2 (6 bases). V was cut by 1 base and J by 5 bases, with 15 bases left in between. The CDR3 extends over 16 amino acids. The CDR3 DNA sequence: TGTGCCAGCAGTTTAGAAATGACTAGTTGGGAAAACATTCAGTACTTC. This sequence encodes CASSLEMTSWENIQYF.

This chain connects TRBV7-9 to TRBJ1-1; D is undetermined. Trimming removed 5 bases at V and 1 base at J, with 11 bases between. The CDR3 consists of 14 residues. Germline-derived CDR1 and CDR2 are SEHNR and FQNEAQ (reference sequence). The CDR3 DNA is TGTGCCAGCAGCCCCCCGTACGGGAACACTGAAGCTTTCTTT. It yields the protein CASSPPYGNTEAFF.

The chain is built from TRBV2 and TRBJ1-6; D is ambiguous. CDR3 length: 11 amino acids. V dropped 6 bases and J dropped 9 bases, with 6 bases sitting between them. CDR1 and CDR2 (germline): SNHLY, FYNNEI. The CDR3 protein is CASSFISPLHF. The CDR3 DNA is TGTGCCAGCAGCTTCATTTCACCCCTCCACTTT.

V usage is TRBV20-1 and J usage is TRBJ1-1, with D tentatively TRBD1 (5 bases). Germline assignment: CDR1 DFQATT and CDR2 SNEGSKA (reference sequence). This CDR3 spans 16 amino acids. Trimming removed 0 bases at V and 0 bases at J, with 14 bases between. CDR3 sequence: CSARDARGGMNTEAFF. CDR3 in DNA: TGCAGTGCTAGAGATGCCCGGGGGGGGATGAACACTGAAGCTTTCTTT.

The chain has TRBV7-9 and TRBJ2-2, with 8 bases matching TRBD2. The CDR3 runs to 15 residues. CDR1 and CDR2 from the germline V gene are SEHNR and FQNEAQ (reference sequence). The V gene end was trimmed by 5 bases and the J gene end by 4 bases; junction bases not matched to a gene: 6. CDR3 region: CASSTSGLTTGELFF. The DNA of the CDR3 is TGTGCCAGCAGCACTAGCGGACTTACCACCGGGGAGCTGTTTTTT.

The chain joins TRBV10-3 to TRBJ2-7; TRBD2 might be the D (6 bases). Trimming shortened V by 4 bases and J by 7 bases, and 20 bases separated the two germline ends. Looked up from germline, CDR1 is ENHRY and CDR2 is SYGVKD. This CDR3 is built from 15 residues. CDR3 DNA sequence: TGTGCCATCAGTGGGGAGGCAGCTATCATTGAGGAGCAGTACTTC. Protein sequence: CAISGEAAIIEEQYF.

This sequence joins TRBV6-5 and TRBJ2-7; 8 bases fit TRBD1. Germline V lookup: CDR1 MNHEY, CDR2 SVGAGI. V shed 8 bases, J shed 5 bases, and the junction held 8 bases outside the gene matches. The CDR3 totals 13 residues. CDR3 region: CASSGDRSDEQYF. CDR3 DNA: TGTGCCAGCTCCGGGGACAGGAGCGACGAGCAGTACTTC.